This TCR beta chain was captured by sequencing in a study of shared clonotypes between healthy human individuals. This table comes from immunoSEQ multiplex PCR, and its TCRdb copy is limited to in-frame clones, with some not included. The sample includes about 820,000 clones, more than 85% seen only once; the top ten take nearly 25%. Study conclusions and caveats: The study generally estimated greater richness for naive than memory subsets. It was expected that sequencing depth would affect clonotype sharing among donors.

CDR1 and CDR2 from the germline V gene are SGHDT and YYEEEE. The CDR3 runs to 14 residues. The V end lost 0 bases, the J end lost 5 bases, and 8 bases lay between the germline ends. Notes on this clone: Antigen specificity is unknown.

CD45RO-negative cells were positively selected for CCR7, leaving out terminally differentiated effector memory CD45RA+ cells. This clonotype was sampled from a man under 40 in good health. The chain carries TRBV5-6 and TRBJ1-4; no clear D. Sequencing used naive CD8+ T cells sorted from blood. The CDR3 here is CASSLVPGNEKLFF. DNA for the CDR3: TGTGCCAGCAGCTTGGTGCCGGGGAATGAAAAACTGTTTTTT.